Listed here are 9 T cell receptor beta chains from one sample, sequenced in a study of multiple sclerosis patients with progressive multifocal leukoencephalopathy. Specified time point: time of PML onset. Using immunoSEQ multiplex PCR, the repertoire was profiled, and TCRdb retains in-frame clones only, with some absent. Here the sample spans roughly 32,000 clones, more than 85% being singletons. Material: PBMCs, obtained from a patient treated with natalizumab. These receptors all stem from a human donor with progressive multifocal leukoencephalopathy.

This chain connects TRBV7-9 to TRBJ1-1; D may be TRBD1 (6 bases). Trimming took off 2 bases at V and 4 bases at J, with 8 bases between the two ends. From germline, CDR1 is SEHNR and CDR2 FQNEAQ (reference sequence). The CDR3 extends over 13 amino acids. In DNA form, the CDR3 reads TGTGCCAGCAGCTTAACAGGGAGCACTGAAGCTTTCTTT. Amino acids: CASSLTGSTEAFF. Filled out from reference TRBV7-9 and TRBJ1-1, the complete variable domain reads DTGVSQNPRHKITKRGQNVTFRCDPISEHNRLYWYRQTLGQGPEFLTYFQNEAQLEKSRLLSDRFSAERPKGSFSTLEIQRTEQGDSAMYLCASSLTGSTEAFFGQGTRLTVV.

This clone came up a few times. This sequence joins TRBV19 and TRBJ1-1; D is unresolved. The CDR3 loop spans 13 amino acids. Germline V gene sequence: CDR1 LNHDA, CDR2 SQIVND (reference sequence). Trimming shortened V by 1 base and J by 7 bases, and 10 bases separated the two germline ends. The CDR3 sequence: CASSIVGSIEAFF. The CDR3 coding sequence is TGTGCCAGTAGTATAGTGGGTTCCATTGAAGCTTTCTTT.

CDR3 DNA sequence: TGTGCCAGCAGCTTTGGGGACACTGAAGCTTTCTTT. Protein product: CASSFGDTEAFF. The genes are TRBV7-9 and TRBJ1-1; D is unclear. V dropped 3 bases and J dropped 3 bases, with 5 bases sitting between them. The CDR3 is made up of 12 amino acids. Germline lookup yields CDR1 SEHNR and CDR2 FQNEAQ (reference sequence).

DNA of the CDR3: TGTGCCAGCAGCGTAGAACCGGGGAGCTATGGCTACACCTTC. It yields the protein CASSVEPGSYGYTF. The chain has TRBV9 and TRBJ1-2; no clear D gene. The CDR3 extends over 14 amino acids. The ends were cut back, 0 bases at V and 4 bases at J, with 10 bases in the middle. The germline V gene has CDR1 SGDLS and CDR2 YYNGEE.

V gene TRBV9 combines with J gene TRBJ2-3; 8 bases match TRBD2. V was pared by 4 bases and J by 4 bases, with 11 bases of the junction left unmatched. The CDR3 extends over 16 amino acids. CDR1 is SGDLS, CDR2 YYNGEE, per germline. As DNA, the CDR3 is TGTGCCAGCAGCTCCTCCCTTGCGGGAGGTCCAGATACGCAGTATTTT. It specifies CASSSSLAGGPDTQYF.

CDR3 DNA sequence: TGCGCCAGCAGCTTGGGATTCGACGCGTACCCCTTCGCTGAGCAGTTCTTC. Translation: CASSLGFDAYPFAEQFF. The rearrangement links TRBV5-1 to TRBJ2-1; D is unclear. Germline CDR1 SGHRS, CDR2 YFSETQ. The V and J ends lost 0 bases and 9 bases respectively, with 22 bases between them. The CDR3 has 17 residues.

This clone was picked up one time. The gene calls are TRBV4-1 and TRBJ1-2; 9 bases agree with TRBD1. This CDR3 is built from 18 residues. Germline trimming cut 6 bases from V and 8 bases from J; bases unmatched to any gene: 22. CDR1 and CDR2 from the germline V gene are MGHRA and YSYEKL. DNA of the CDR3: TGCGCCAGCAGTCCCGCTCACGCCGGACAGGGGACATCCGGCGGCTACACCTTC. This encodes CASSPAHAGQGTSGGYTF.

V and J are TRBV6-6 and TRBJ2-1; D unclear. CDR3 length: 14 residues. Trimming pared 10 bases from V and 0 bases from J, leaving 13 bases between. Germline V gene sequence: CDR1 MNHNY, CDR2 SVGAGI (reference sequence). In DNA, the CDR3 is TGTGCCACCTGGAGACGGAGCTCCTACAATGAGCAGTTCTTC. Residues: CATWRRSSYNEQFF.

The chain couples TRBV7-6 to TRBJ2-7; 7 positions match TRBD1. This CDR3 is 14 amino acids long. V lost 1 base to trimming and J lost 2 bases; unmatched junction nucleotides: 2. Germline V gene sequence: CDR1 SGHVS, CDR2 FNYEAQ. This CDR3 is CASSLDRGPYEQYF. Here the CDR3 DNA reads TGTGCCAGCAGCTTAGACAGGGGCCCCTACGAGCAGTACTTC.